The clone carrying this TCR beta chain has a handful of counts. What it binds is unknown. This sample is part of a study of T-cell reconstitution after alpha-beta-depleted transplantation in children. Findings of the study overall: Day-60 TCRbeta diversity that was high in some patients was derived from surviving recipient T cells and thymic progenitors. Diversity and T-cell counts at one year after transplant derived mostly from new T cells.

The V segment lost 1 base and the J segment 7 bases; nucleotides outside the gene matches: 10. This CDR3 contains 17 residues. The library targeted TCRbeta and was prepared with unique molecular identifiers. TCRdb ran MiXCR on the PCR reads and lists one entry per CDR3 protein. The sample records around 440,000 distinct CDR3 sequences, 15% to 20% being singletons. The origin of this receptor is a boy under two years old who had a stem cell transplant for Wiskott-Aldrich syndrome, so the T cells may come from the graft donor. The sequenced sample was PBMCs, mostly from graft donor cells, obtained 360 days after TCRalphabeta/CD19-depleted stem cell transplant. J is TRBJ2-1 and V is TRBV12-3 or TRBV12-4; 10 positions match TRBD2. The CDR3 reads CASSLDPRSGRGNEQFF. CDR3 coding DNA: TGTGCCAGCAGTTTAGATCCCCGAAGCGGGAGGGGGAATGAGCAGTTCTTC.